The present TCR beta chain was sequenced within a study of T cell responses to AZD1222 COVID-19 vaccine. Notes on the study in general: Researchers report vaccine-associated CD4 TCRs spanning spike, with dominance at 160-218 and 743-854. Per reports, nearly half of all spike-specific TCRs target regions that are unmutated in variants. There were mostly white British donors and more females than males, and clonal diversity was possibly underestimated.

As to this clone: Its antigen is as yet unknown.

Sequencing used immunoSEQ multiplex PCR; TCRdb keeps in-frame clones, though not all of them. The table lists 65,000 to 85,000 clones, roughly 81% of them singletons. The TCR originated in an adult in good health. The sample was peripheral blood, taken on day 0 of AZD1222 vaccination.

The CDR3 spells CASSFPTDFYEQYF. The CDR3 region has the DNA TGTGCCAGCAGTTTCCCGACAGATTTCTACGAGCAGTACTTC. The V and J genes are TRBV6-2 or TRBV6-3 and TRBJ2-7; a weak D match, TRBD1 (5 bases). Germline lookup yields CDR1 MNHEY and CDR2 SVGEGT. The CDR3 length is 14 residues. The V gene lost 4 bases and the J gene lost 3 bases, with 13 bases spanning the gap.